This T cell receptor (beta chain) emerged from a study of blood T cell repertoires in COVID-19. Study-level background: Both acute and convalescent COVID-19 samples were obtained from the United States, Italy and Spain. PBMCs, B-cell-depleted T cells, or T cells provided the cDNA or gDNA that made up the material.

The ends lost 5 bases at V and 0 bases at J; junction bases unmatched: 6. Germline CDR1 is MRHNA and CDR2 is SNTAGT. This CDR3 comprises 17 residues. As processed by the authors: Amplification of reference gene primers provided the estimated nucleated cell counts. Profiled with immunoSEQ multiplex PCR; TCRdb holds only in-frame clones, not every one. V and J calls and clone size come straight from that table; D and trimming were deduced from the DNA. This table holds about half a million clones, 70% to 90% found once. V usage is TRBV6-4 and J usage is TRBJ2-6; TRBD1 matches at 8 bases. What was sequenced was peripheral blood. This sequence was found in a human donor in a cohort sampled during active COVID-19. The CDR3 DNA follows: TGTGCCAGCAGTCCCGGGACAGGAAGCTCTGGGGCCAACGTCCTGACTTTC. Its protein is CASSPGTGSSGANVLTF.